This is a list of T cell receptor beta chains from one sample in a study of T-cell memory formation after mild COVID-19. From the 5' RACE reads, TCRdb called clonotypes with MiXCR, one entry per CDR3 protein. The sample has about 82,000 distinct CDR3 sequences; roughly 13% are singletons. Sequencing input: PBMCs or a T cell subset sorted from them (not recorded which). Receptors originate from a man younger than 35 who had mild COVID-19 (a few samples of this study predate the infection). Cell type and time point are not known. The CDR3 runs from the conserved cysteine through the conserved F or W. Each record gives: clone size, D gene, J gene, V gene, CDR3 length, CDR3 protein, CDR3 DNA. The D gene is left open where the match is weak. The listing skips clone size in some rows; elsewhere it reads once, few, many or a size class.

>few|TRBD2|TRBJ2-1|TRBV5-1|15
CASSLKAGGYNEQFF
TGCGCCAGCAGCTTGAAAGCGGGGGGATACAATGAGCAGTTCTTC
>few|.|TRBJ2-3|TRBV6-6|12
CASGPGPDTQYF
TGTGCCAGCGGGCCCGGCCCAGATACGCAGTATTTT
>.|.|TRBJ2-1|TRBV4-2|16
CASSQDKGGSYNEQFF
TGTGCCAGCAGCCAAGATAAGGGGGGGTCCTACAATGAGCAGTTCTTC
>.|TRBD1|TRBJ1-2|TRBV28|14
CASSLSAGGFGYTF
TGTGCCAGCAGTTTATCGGCAGGGGGCTTTGGCTACACCTTC
>many|.|TRBJ1-4|TRBV7-2|17
CASSLEGRERNNEKLFF
TGTGCCAGCAGCTTAGAGGGCCGGGAAAGAAATAATGAAAAACTGTTTTTT
>few|TRBD2|TRBJ2-1|TRBV7-9|15
CASSLTGGPYNEQFF
TGTGCCAGCAGCTTAACGGGGGGGCCTTACAATGAGCAGTTCTTC
>.|.|TRBJ1-1|TRBV7-9|15
CASSLEGVPNTEAFF
TGTGCCAGCAGCTTAGAGGGGGTCCCGAACACTGAAGCTTTCTTT
>.|TRBD1|TRBJ2-7|TRBV27|14
CASSPNLGQGLLYF
TGTGCCAGCAGTCCAAACCTTGGACAGGGTTTACTGTACTTC
>.|.|TRBJ1-5|TRBV12-3/TRBV12-4|15
CASSSGEYSNQPQHF
TGTGCCAGCAGTAGCGGGGAGTATAGCAATCAGCCCCAGCATTTT
>few|.|TRBJ2-5|TRBV24-1|17
CATSSGRVERSQETQYF
TGTGCCACCAGTTCCGGGAGAGTTGAACGGTCCCAAGAGACCCAGTACTTC
>many|TRBD1|TRBJ2-1|TRBV7-6|15
CASSFTTGGYNEQFF
TGTGCCAGCAGCTTTACGACAGGGGGATACAATGAGCAGTTCTTC
>.|TRBD1|TRBJ1-5|TRBV29-1|14
CSARTGEIGQPQHF
TGCAGCGCCCGGACAGGGGAGATTGGGCAGCCCCAGCATTTT
>.|TRBD1|TRBJ2-2|TRBV6-2/TRBV6-3|15
CASTRQGKNTGELFF
TGTGCCAGCACCCGACAGGGAAAGAACACCGGGGAGCTGTTTTTT
>.|TRBD1|TRBJ2-4|TRBV11-2|16
CASSGGQGWGKNIQYF
TGTGCCAGCAGCGGCGGACAGGGTTGGGGAAAAAACATTCAGTACTTC
>few|.|TRBJ1-6|TRBV7-2|14
CASSTAGANSPLHF
TGTGCCAGCAGTACGGCAGGAGCGAATTCACCCCTCCACTTT
>.|.|TRBJ1-2|TRBV14|14
CASSQDDTPYGYTF
TGTGCCAGCAGCCAAGATGACACTCCGTATGGCTACACCTTC
>few|.|TRBJ2-7|TRBV7-3|13
CASSLGSIDEQYF
TGTGCCAGCAGCTTAGGGTCGATCGACGAGCAGTACTTC
>many|.|TRBJ2-1|TRBV7-8|16
CASSLDRMRGPDEQFF
TGTGCCAGCAGCTTAGACAGGATGCGGGGTCCGGATGAGCAGTTCTTC
>.|TRBD2|TRBJ2-7|TRBV4-2|15
CASSPTSGEAYEQYF
TGTGCCAGCAGCCCGACTAGCGGGGAGGCCTACGAGCAGTACTTC
>.|TRBD2|TRBJ2-1|TRBV4-1|12
CASSLGTIAQFF
TGCGCCAGCAGCCTCGGGACTATAGCACAGTTCTTC
>few|.|TRBJ2-5|TRBV10-3|15
CAISVSARSQETQYF
TGTGCCATCAGTGTATCGGCCCGAAGTCAAGAGACCCAGTACTTC
>many|.|TRBJ2-5|TRBV12-3/TRBV12-4|11
CASSFGETQYF
TGTGCCAGCAGTTTTGGGGAGACCCAGTACTTC
>few|.|TRBJ2-3|TRBV3-1|13
CASSRRRGDTQYF
TGTGCCAGCAGCCGTAGGAGGGGAGATACGCAGTATTTT
>.|.|TRBJ2-7|TRBV24-1|13
CATNPPGAYEQYF
TGTGCCACCAACCCGCCAGGGGCCTACGAGCAGTACTTC
>few|.|TRBJ1-1|TRBV27|14
CASSFPGLQSEAFF
TGTGCCAGCAGTTTCCCGGGACTGCAATCTGAAGCTTTCTTT
>many|.|TRBJ2-6|TRBV10-3|15
CAISDSFTGANVLTF
TGTGCCATCAGTGATAGTTTTACTGGGGCCAACGTCCTGACTTTC
>.|TRBD1|TRBJ2-1|TRBV6-2/TRBV6-3|16
CASSYTPGQKRDEQFF
TGTGCCAGCAGTTACACCCCGGGACAGAAGAGGGATGAGCAGTTCTTC
>few|TRBD2|TRBJ2-7|TRBV20-1|13
CSARSGGNYEQYF
TGCAGTGCTAGAAGCGGGGGGAACTACGAGCAGTACTTC
>.|.|TRBJ2-3|TRBV7-2|15
CASSPGTGPIDTQYF
TGTGCCAGCAGCCCCGGTACAGGGCCGATTGATACGCAGTATTTT
>.|TRBD2|TRBJ2-1|TRBV30|15
CAWSDGGGIYNEQFF
TGTGCCTGGAGTGACGGCGGGGGTATCTACAATGAGCAGTTCTTC